The 8 T cell receptor beta chains reported below all come from one sample, sequenced in a study of vaccination effects on CD4 cells after COVID-19. Some clones are missing from TCRdb's copy, which holds only in-frame ones; the method was immunoSEQ multiplex PCR. The data show 55,000 to 75,000 clones, 65% to 85% seen once. The antigens of these receptors remain unknown. ViraFEST used viral peptide pools to expand antigen-specific CD4+ T cells before sequencing. CD4+ T cell isolation took place after less than 13 days of culture. All vaccine recipients tested negative for nucleocapsid antibodies and had never contracted SARS-CoV-2 infection. The material sequenced was CD4+ T cells from PBMCs cultured with HCoV-OC43 spike peptides, taken before COVID-19 vaccination. Subset given: HCoV-OC43 spike overlapping peptide pool stimulation. The receptors stem from a human donor who received a COVID-19 vaccine.

This sequence joins TRBV7-3 and TRBJ2-3, with TRBD1 as a possible D gene (6 bases). V was clipped by 5 bases and J by 2 bases, with 11 bases between them. The CDR3 consists of 14 residues. CDR1 is SGHTA, CDR2 FQGTGA, per germline. The CDR3 reads CASSPDRLTDTQYF. In DNA form, the CDR3 reads TGTGCCAGCAGCCCGGACAGACTCACAGATACGCAGTATTTT.

The rearrangement uses TRBV30 and TRBJ1-2; 9 bases match TRBD1. The CDR3 runs to 15 residues. CDR1 GTSNPN and CDR2 SVGIG come from the germline V gene (reference sequence). The V segment lost 7 bases and the J segment 1 base; nucleotides outside the gene matches: 10. The chain's CDR3 is CAYTTGTGINYGYTF. The CDR3 DNA sequence: TGTGCCTACACGACCGGGACAGGGATTAACTATGGCTACACCTTC.

This clone turned up a few times. This chain links TRBV2 with TRBJ2-2, with 7 bases that match TRBD1. J was trimmed by 1 base and V by 5 bases; bases with no gene match: 1. In germline, CDR1 is SNHLY, CDR2 FYNNEI. The CDR3 has 14 residues. CDR3 region: CASSRQGNTGELFF. CDR3 nucleotides: TGTGCCAGCAGTCGACAGGGGAACACCGGGGAGCTGTTTTTT.

The genes are TRBV30 and TRBJ2-1; 15 nucleotides agree with TRBD2. Losses at the gene ends were 4 bases for V and 4 bases for J; bases not matched to a gene: 2. Germline values: CDR1 GTSNPN, CDR2 SVGIG (reference sequence). The CDR3 totals 15 residues. In DNA, the CDR3 is TGTGCCTGGATTGGGACTAGCGGGGGGTACAATGAGCAGTTCTTC. It translates to CAWIGTSGGYNEQFF.

The chain links TRBV2 to TRBJ1-6; D not certain. This CDR3 has 15 residues. Germline CDR1 SNHLY, CDR2 FYNNEI. The ends were cut back, 1 base at V and 6 bases at J, with 10 bases in the middle. DNA for the CDR3: TGTGCCAGCAGTGAAGACCGGGCTCCTAATTCACCCCTCCACTTT. Translating gives CASSEDRAPNSPLHF.

The gene calls are TRBV5-1 and TRBJ2-3; 8 bases align to TRBD1. Trimming removed 6 bases from V and 2 bases from J; junction bases left unmatched: 2. This CDR3 has 13 residues. The germline gives CDR1 SGHRS, CDR2 YFSETQ. The CDR3 DNA reads TGCGCCAGCAAGGACAGGGACACAGATACGCAGTATTTT. Residues: CASKDRDTDTQYF.

The rearrangement joins TRBV10-3 to TRBJ2-7; TRBD1 might be the D (5 bases). Trimming stripped 0 bases from V and 7 bases from J, with 19 bases between. Germline loops: CDR1 ENHRY, CDR2 SYGVKD. This CDR3 contains 16 residues. CDR3 in amino acids: CAISESGPGLMIEQYV. CDR3 nucleotides: TGTGCCATCAGTGAGTCGGGGCCCGGATTGATGATTGAGCAGTACGTC.

V and J are TRBV4-3 and TRBJ2-6; perhaps TRBD1 as D (8 bases). Germline CDR1 is LGHNA and CDR2 is YSLEER. Trimming left V 4 bases short and J 2 bases short, with 18 bases between. The CDR3 extends over 18 amino acids. CDR3 in DNA: TGCGCCAGCAGCCGGGTGGGAGGGGACAGGACTGGGGCCAACGTCCTGACTTTC. It yields the protein CASSRVGGDRTGANVLTF.